This is a list of T cell receptor beta chains from one sample in a study of post-analysis software for immune sequencing data. TCRdb ran MiXCR on the PCR reads and lists one entry per CDR3 protein. The sample lists hundreds of thousands of distinct CDR3 sequences; roughly 50% were seen once. Sequences were obtained from blood. The receptor set was obtained from a girl between 5 and 17 years old with multiple sclerosis. Both conserved end residues are part of each CDR3.

v_call	cdr3_aa
TRBV29-1	CSTRGLAPAGDTQYF
TRBV5-1	CASSHIGGKDEQYF
TRBV5-1	CASSPGLAGDPNYNEQFF
TRBV6-6	CASRRQGANEQFF
TRBV29-1	CSARVQGNYGYTF
TRBV20-1	CSARDSGSHGYTF
TRBV29-1	CSVVGRGGAETQYF
TRBV7-8	CASSGRVGVETQYF
TRBV4-2	CAGSQELAGGYNEQFF
TRBV18	CACSPPLQGDTQYF
TRBV7-9	CASSLRDLLDTQYF
TRBV5-1	CASSPKGERQYF
TRBV20-1	CSAPTLQGTRSRDTQYF
TRBV12-3/TRBV12-4	CASSKMPIGANYGYTF
TRBV12-3/TRBV12-4	CASSQISYEQYF
TRBV5-1	CASSLGGESEQFF
TRBV20-1	CSARDPRDRVQPQHF
TRBV5-1	CASSPYAGGPRDTQYF
TRBV6-2/TRBV6-3	CASSYSPTNTEAFF
TRBV10-3	CAISESPQSQYF
TRBV24-1	CATSGGRHTATDTQYF
TRBV9	CASSVATWDEQFF
TRBV5-1	CASSWRTGQTQYF
TRBV12-3/TRBV12-4	CASSPNSREAFF
TRBV7-8	CASSLSVSGNEKLFF
TRBV12-3/TRBV12-4	CASSPLESAVYNEQFF
TRBV20-1	CSARDSRLQETQYF
TRBV20-1	CSARAGLAGNYNEQFF
TRBV7-2	CASSPVASYNSPLHF
TRBV29-1	CSVGGRQTQYF
TRBV20-1	CSASPGETQYF
TRBV5-1	CASRLAGYNEQFF
TRBV10-3	CASRPPGGEQYF
TRBV7-9	CASIRTSGAYNEQFF
TRBV6-5	CASSYTALSHEQYF
TRBV10-3	CAITGTVGTEAFF
TRBV5-1	CASSQLAGVYNEQFF
TRBV6-2/TRBV6-3	CAIALGAITDTQYF
TRBV5-1	CASSLAAGLASSYNEQFF
TRBV6-5	CASIGNYGYTF
TRBV5-6	CASSLVGLGLEQFF
TRBV6-6	CASSLTGASLTDTQYF
TRBV2	CASSAGGNEKLFF
TRBV5-1	CASSLGLEGAYGYTF
TRBV5-1	CASSLGQTTSTDTQYF